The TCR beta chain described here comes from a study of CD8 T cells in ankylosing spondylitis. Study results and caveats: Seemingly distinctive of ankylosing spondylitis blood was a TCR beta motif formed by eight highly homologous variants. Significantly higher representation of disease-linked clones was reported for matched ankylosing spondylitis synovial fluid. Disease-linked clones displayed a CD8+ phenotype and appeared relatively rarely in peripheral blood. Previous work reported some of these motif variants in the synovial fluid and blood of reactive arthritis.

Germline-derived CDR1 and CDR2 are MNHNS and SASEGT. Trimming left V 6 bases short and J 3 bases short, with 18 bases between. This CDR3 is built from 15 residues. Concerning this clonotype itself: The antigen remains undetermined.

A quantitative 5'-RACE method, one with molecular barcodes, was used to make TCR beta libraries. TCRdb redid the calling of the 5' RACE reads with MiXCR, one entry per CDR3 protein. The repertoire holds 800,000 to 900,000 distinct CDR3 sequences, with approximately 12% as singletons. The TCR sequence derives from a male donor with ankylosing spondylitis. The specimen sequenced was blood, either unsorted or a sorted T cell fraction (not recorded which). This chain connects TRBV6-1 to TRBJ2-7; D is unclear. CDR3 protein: CASSLLAGPNYEQYF. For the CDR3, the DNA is TGTGCCAGCAGCCTCCTCGCTGGCCCGAACTACGAGCAGTACTTC.